A selection of T cell receptor beta chains follows, all from one sample in a study of regulatory T cells in long-lasting Graves disease. One entry per CDR3 protein results from TCRdb running MiXCR on the multiplex PCR reads. The sample lists 550,000 to 650,000 distinct CDR3 sequences, around 16% seen once, with more than 10% in the top ten. The same specimen was also included in a second study, on T cells in Graves' hyperthyroidism and ophthalmopathy.

The sample was peripheral blood mononuclear cells (PBMCs), taken at new diagnosis, from a patient treated with antithyroid drugs. These receptor sequences come from a man in his late teens or twenties with Graves disease. CDR3s include the opening cysteine and the closing phenylalanine or tryptophan. D genes are given only for firm matches. Not every row has a clone size; where given, it reads once, few, many or a size class.

j_gene	d_gene	v_gene	abundance	CDR3nt	CDR3aa
TRBJ1-5	.	TRBV30	many	TGTGCCTGGAGTGGCCAGGGACGGCAGCCCCAGCATTTT	CAWSGQGRQPQHF
TRBJ2-1	.	TRBV19	many	TGTGCCAGTAGTTTGGACAGCTTCCAGGCCAATGAGCAGTTCTTC	CASSLDSFQANEQFF
TRBJ2-1	TRBD2	TRBV10-2	.	TGCGCCAGCAGTCCGGGACTAGGGCTCGATGAGCAGTTCTTC	CASSPGLGLDEQFF
TRBJ2-5	TRBD1	TRBV29-1	.	TGCAGCGGTGACAGGGGAAAGCGAGAGACCCAGTACTTC	CSGDRGKRETQYF
TRBJ2-1	.	TRBV20-1	few	TGCAGTGCTGCGGCCCAAGGGCTGCGGGAGCAGTTCTTC	CSAAAQGLREQFF
TRBJ2-5	.	TRBV20-1	few	TGCAGTGCTAGAGAGATAGCGGAGACACAAGAGACCCAGTACTTC	CSAREIAETQETQYF
TRBJ1-6	TRBD1	TRBV20-1	.	TGCAGTGCTAGAGATCGGACAGGGTGGACACCCCTCCACTTT	CSARDRTGWTPLHF
TRBJ2-7	TRBD1	TRBV28	many	TGTGCCAGCAGTTTGCCCGGGACAGGGTTGGACTCCTACGAGCAGTACTTC	CASSLPGTGLDSYEQYF
TRBJ2-2	.	TRBV27	few	TGTGCCAGCAGCAGACAGAGAAACACCGGGGAGCTGTTTTTT	CASSRQRNTGELFF
TRBJ1-2	.	TRBV5-1	few	TGCGCCAGCAGCTTGGGAGCGGGGCTTTATGGCTACACCTTC	CASSLGAGLYGYTF
TRBJ1-6	.	TRBV28	few	TGTGCCAGCAGTCAGACAGCCCATTCACCCCTCCACTTT	CASSQTAHSPLHF
TRBJ1-4	.	TRBV12-3/TRBV12-4	.	TGTGCCAGCAGTTCGACAGTAACTAATGAAAAACTGTTATTT	CASSSTVTNEKLLF
TRBJ2-1	TRBD1	TRBV12-3/TRBV12-4	many	TGTGCCAGCAGCCCCGGGACAGAAAGTGAGCAGTTCTTC	CASSPGTESEQFF
TRBJ2-7	TRBD2	TRBV7-2	.	TGTGCCAGCAGCCGAGGGATCCAATGGCTAGCGGGGTCGCGAGAGCAGTACTTC	CASSRGIQWLAGSREQYF
TRBJ2-5	.	TRBV7-2	few	TGTGCCAGCAGCTTAGTTTCGGGACGGGATCGAGAGACCCAGTACTTC	CASSLVSGRDRETQYF
TRBJ2-3	TRBD2	TRBV7-9	.	TGTGCCAGCAGACGGAGCGGGAGGGATACAGATACGCAGTATTTT	CASRRSGRDTDTQYF
TRBJ2-7	.	TRBV12-3/TRBV12-4	.	TGTGCCAGCTCACCAGGCGGAAGCACCTACGAGCGGTACTTC	CASSPGGSTYERYF
TRBJ2-5	TRBD2	TRBV11-2	.	TGTGCCAGCAGCTTAGCGGGAGGGGTAGAGACCCAGTACTTC	CASSLAGGVETQYF
TRBJ2-1	.	TRBV12-5	many	TGTGCTAGTGCCGCCCATGCGGGAAACAATGAGCAGTTCTTC	CASAAHAGNNEQFF
TRBJ2-3	.	TRBV12-3/TRBV12-4	.	TGTGCCAGCAGTTTAGCTTGGACAGATACGCAGTATTTT	CASSLAWTDTQYF
TRBJ2-1	TRBD2	TRBV3-1	many	TGTGCCAGCAGCCAAGATGGGACTAGCCTCACAGGGCGTGAGCAGTTCTTC	CASSQDGTSLTGREQFF
TRBJ1-5	TRBD1	TRBV6-1	many	TGTGCCAGCAGCTCCGGGACAGGGTACCAGCCCCAGCATTTT	CASSSGTGYQPQHF
TRBJ1-1	.	TRBV6-5	few	TGTGCCAGCAGTTATCGGACGTGGACTGAAGCTTTCTTT	CASSYRTWTEAFF
TRBJ2-5	.	TRBV19	.	TGTGCCAGTAGTATAAGGGGTTACCAAGAGACCCAGTACTTC	CASSIRGYQETQYF
TRBJ2-7	.	TRBV6-1	.	TGTGCCAGCAGGGCTCTCGGACCCTACGAGCAGTACTTC	CASRALGPYEQYF
TRBJ1-1	.	TRBV28	.	TGTGCCAGCAGCCTACCCGGGGGGCCCACTGAAGCTTTCTTT	CASSLPGGPTEAFF
TRBJ2-3	TRBD2	TRBV5-1	many	TGCGCCAGCAGCTACAGGACTAGCGGGAATGAGGCGCAGTATTTT	CASSYRTSGNEAQYF